The clone carrying this TCR beta chain occurred a few times. Being one base from a much bigger clone, this may be a read error. Two-round multiplex PCR, the amplification method, yielded TCR beta CDR3 from genomic DNA. Specific primers for each TRBV and TRBJ gene were what first-round PCR used. Each CDR3 protein is one row after TCRdb ran MiXCR on the multiplex PCR reads. This sample carries under 50,000 distinct CDR3 sequences, roughly 24% of them seen once, and the ten largest clones take less than 30%. This sample was included in a study of prognosis after radiotherapy for stage I lung cancer. Per germline, CDR1 MNHEY and CDR2 SVGEGT. The CDR3 extends over 15 amino acids.

The sequence derives from a donor aged 50 or older with non-small cell lung cancer. Sequenced here: PBMCs, sampled before or after stereotactic body radiation therapy (not recorded which). The rearrangement links TRBV6-2 or TRBV6-3 to TRBJ1-5; TRBD1 matches 8 bases. CDR3 coding DNA: TGTGCCAGCAGTTATCCTCACAGGGGGGATCAGACCCAGCATTTT. Translated, it gives CASSYPHRGDQTQHF.